These 18 T cell receptor beta chains were all obtained from the same sample, sequenced in a study of post-analysis software for immune sequencing data. Incorporated into the TCR beta cDNA libraries were unique molecular identifiers, which served to reduce PCR and sequencing biases. TCRdb fed the PCR reads into MiXCR, producing one record per CDR3 protein. The sample lists about 260,000 distinct CDR3 sequences, around 34% occurring once. Their recognized antigens are unknown. Study conclusions and caveats: In patients, about 5 TRBV segments were more frequent than in controls, with TRBV5-6, TRBV5-1 and TRBV20-1 among them.

Source material: blood. The receptors here all came from a girl aged 10 to 17 with multiple sclerosis.

This clonotype was detected many times. The CDR3 region is CSARRRGQGGNQPQHF. The CDR3 bases are TGCAGTGCTAGAAGGAGGGGACAGGGGGGAAATCAGCCCCAGCATTTT. The V and J genes are TRBV20-1 and TRBJ1-5; 11 nucleotides line up with TRBD1. Germline V gene lookup returns CDR1 DFQATT and CDR2 SNEGSKA (reference sequence). Trimming cost V 2 bases and J 4 bases; bases outside gene matches: 7. CDR3 length equals 16 residues.

At least ten counts were recorded for this clonotype. The chain couples TRBV24-1 to TRBJ1-1, with unresolved D. In germline, CDR1 is KGHDR, CDR2 SFDVKD. The germline V and J ends were trimmed by 7 bases and 6 bases, with 14 bases remaining between them. The CDR3 extends over 13 amino acids. The CDR3 DNA sequence: TGTGCCACCAGGAGTACGGTGGAGGCTGAAGCTTTCTTT. It codes for CATRSTVEAEAFF.

This clonotype has just a few counts. This may stem from a read error, because a much larger clone lies one nucleotide away. Given the absence of the conserved phenylalanine or tryptophan at the CDR3 end, a read error is likely. The gene calls are TRBV5-1 and TRBJ2-5, with unresolved D. Deletions cut 5 bases from V and 1 base from J, with 3 bases between. This CDR3 is built from 11 residues. The germline V gene encodes CDR1 SGHRS and CDR2 YFSETQ. Here the CDR3 reads CASRFQETQYL. The CDR3 DNA is TGCGCCAGCAGGTTCCAAGAGACCCAGTACTTA.

This clonotype was observed a handful of times. J is TRBJ2-7 and V is TRBV6-1, with 7 bases aligning to TRBD1. This CDR3 comprises 14 residues. Germline lookup yields CDR1 MNHNS and CDR2 SASEGT. J lost 1 base, V lost 11 bases, and 11 bases had no gene match. CDR3 DNA: TGTGCCTGCACGGGGACAGATGTTTCCTACGAGCAGTACTTC. Protein product: CACTGTDVSYEQYF.

Ten or more counts support this clonotype. The rearrangement joins TRBV6-5 to TRBJ2-1; TRBD2 agrees at 7 bases. The CDR3 loop spans 13 amino acids. Germline V gene sequence: CDR1 MNHEY, CDR2 SVGAGI. The V gene end was trimmed by 0 bases and the J gene end by 10 bases; junction bases not matched to a gene: 3. CDR3 in DNA: TGTGCCAGCAGTTACTCCAGTAGCGGGGAGCAGTTCTTC. This gives the protein CASSYSSSGEQFF.

The V call is TRBV5-6, the J call TRBJ2-7; no firm D call. V lost 4 bases, J lost 4 bases, and 6 bases lay in between. Looked up from germline, CDR1 is SGHDT and CDR2 is YYEEEE. This CDR3 is built from 11 residues. This CDR3 is CASSHQYEQYF. The CDR3 DNA reads TGTGCCAGCAGCCACCAGTACGAGCAGTACTTC.

This clonotype came up a few times. The chain carries TRBV29-1 and TRBJ2-1; D is possibly TRBD2 (6 bases). V was cut by 3 bases and J by 12 bases, with 9 bases left in between. The CDR3 consists of 10 residues. CDR1 and CDR2 (germline): SQVTM, ANQGSEA. As DNA, the CDR3 is TGCAGCGTTGAGCGGGGCGGGCAGTTCTTC. Residues: CSVERGGQFF.

On this clonotype: It may be a read error: a sequence one base away is much more abundant. The gene calls are TRBV7-9 and TRBJ2-6; either TRBD1 or TRBD2 may fit D (5 bases each). Germline V gene sequence: CDR1 SEHNR, CDR2 FQNEAQ (reference sequence). The CDR3 contains 16 residues. The CDR3 nucleotides read TGTGCCAGCGCAGAGGAGGTCGTCTCTGGGGCCAACGTCCGGACTTTC. Amino acid sequence: CASAEEVVSGANVRTF.

This rearrangement joins TRBV7-6 to TRBJ2-3, with a weak D call TRBD2 (6 bases). Germline V gene lookup returns CDR1 SGHVS and CDR2 FNYEAQ. The CDR3 runs to 15 residues. V lost 4 bases to trimming and J lost 1 base, with 12 bases between them. In nucleotides, the CDR3 is TGTGCCAGCAGCTCCCCGCGGGGTGGCACAGATACGCAGTATTTT. Protein product: CASSSPRGGTDTQYF.

The chain uses TRBV11-1 and TRBJ2-7; TRBD2 matches 11 bases. Trimming took 5 bases from V and 4 from J; bases not matched to a gene: 7. The CDR3 has 15 residues. The germline V gene has CDR1 SGHAT and CDR2 FQDESV (reference sequence). CDR3 loop: CASSHRLAGQYEQYF. The CDR3 coding sequence is TGTGCCAGCAGCCACCGACTAGCGGGACAATACGAGCAGTACTTC.

CDR3 sequence (DNA): TGCGCCAGCAGCTGGACAGGGGATAGCAATCAGCCCCAGCATTTT. This translates into CASSWTGDSNQPQHF. The chain has TRBV5-1 and TRBJ1-5; 9 nucleotides line up with TRBD1. V was pared by 3 bases and J by 0 bases, with 1 base of the junction left unmatched. Germline CDR1 SGHRS, CDR2 YFSETQ. The CDR3 is made up of 15 amino acids.

In its sample, this clonotype was seen many times. The chain employs TRBV29-1 and TRBJ1-1; 8 bases match TRBD1. The germline gives CDR1 SQVTM, CDR2 ANQGSEA. The CDR3 spans 11 residues. Unmatched junction bases numbered 3, after V lost 7 bases and J lost 5 bases. CDR3 loop: CSADRGTEAFF. The CDR3 DNA follows: TGCAGCGCCGACAGGGGAACTGAAGCTTTCTTT. Full variable domain (remainder filled in from reference TRBV29-1 and TRBJ1-1): SAVISQKPSRDICQRGTSLTIQCQVDSQVTMMFWYRQQPGQSLTLIATANQGSEATYESGFVIDKFPISRPNLTFSTLTVSNMSPEDSSIYLCSADRGTEAFFGQGTRLTVV.

This clonotype came up many times. J is TRBJ2-1 and V is TRBV5-5; the D is unclear. The CDR3 runs to 14 residues. Trimming stripped 2 bases from V and 4 bases from J, with 10 bases between. Germline V gene lookup returns CDR1 SGHKS and CDR2 YYEKEE (reference sequence). CDR3 sequence (DNA): TGTGCCAGCAGCTTAGGTCGAGCGTACAATGAGCAGTTCTTC. Its translation: CASSLGRAYNEQFF.

The table lists this clonotype with many counts. The V gene is TRBV6-6, the J gene TRBJ1-5; D uncertain. The CDR3 is 13 residues long. V shed 4 bases and J shed 5 bases, with 9 bases lying between them. Germline assignment: CDR1 MNHNY and CDR2 SVGAGI (reference sequence). CDR3 sequence (DNA): TGTGCCAGCAGTTCGACCAGCTATCAGCCCCAGCATTTT. Translation: CASSSTSYQPQHF.

This clonotype was found many times. This chain uses TRBV28 with TRBJ2-7; 7 positions agree with TRBD2. Germline CDR1 MDHEN, CDR2 SYDVKM. CDR3 size: 14 residues. J gave up 1 base and V 7 bases, and 7 bases lay outside the gene matches. The DNA for the CDR3 is TGTGCCAGCAACAGGCCGGGGGGTTCCTACGAGCAGTACTTC. Translated, it gives CASNRPGGSYEQYF.

This clonotype was seen at least ten times. This rearrangement joins TRBV7-8 to TRBJ2-7; maybe TRBD1 (6 bases). The CDR3 sequence is 13 residues long. Trimming shortened V by 4 bases and J by 4 bases, and 11 bases separated the two germline ends. In germline, CDR1 is SGHVS, CDR2 FQNEAQ. In nucleotides, the CDR3 is TGTGCCAGCAGCTCCCGGACAGCTTACGAGCAGTACTTC. Amino acid sequence: CASSSRTAYEQYF.

The chain carries TRBV5-1 and TRBJ1-4; weak D call: TRBD1 (5 bases). This CDR3 has 15 residues. V lost 2 bases and J 0 bases, leaving 8 bases between the germline ends. Germline lookup yields CDR1 SGHRS and CDR2 YFSETQ. CDR3 protein: CASSFLGATNEKLFF. CDR3 coding DNA: TGCGCCAGCAGCTTTTTGGGGGCAACTAATGAAAAACTGTTTTTT. The variable domain in full, completed from reference TRBV5-1 and TRBJ1-4, reads KAGVTQTPRYLIKTRGQQVTLSCSPISGHRSVSWYQQTPGQGLQFLFEYFSETQRNKGNFPGRFSGRQFSNSRSEMNVSTLELGDSALYLCASSFLGATNEKLFFGSGTQLSVL.

The sample holds one count of this clonotype. The CDR3 reads CATSDFGRDTQYF. The CDR3 region has the DNA TGTGCCACCAGTGATTTTGGTAGGGATACGCAGTATTTT. This chain connects TRBV24-1 to TRBJ2-3; no reliable D call. CDR1 is KGHDR and CDR2 is SFDVKD in the germline V gene. V shed 1 base and J shed 6 bases, with 7 bases lying between them. CDR3 length equals 13 residues.